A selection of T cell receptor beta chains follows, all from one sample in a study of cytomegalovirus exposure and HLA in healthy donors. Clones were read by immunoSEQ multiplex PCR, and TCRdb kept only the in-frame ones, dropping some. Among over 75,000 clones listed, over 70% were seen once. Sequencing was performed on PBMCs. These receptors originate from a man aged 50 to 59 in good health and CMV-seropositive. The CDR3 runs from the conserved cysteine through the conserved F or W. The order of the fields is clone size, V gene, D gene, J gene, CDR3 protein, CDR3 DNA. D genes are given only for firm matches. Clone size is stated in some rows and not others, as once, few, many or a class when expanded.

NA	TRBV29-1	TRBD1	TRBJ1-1	CSIGDRASTEAFF	TGCAGCATTGGTGACAGGGCATCAACTGAAGCTTTCTTT
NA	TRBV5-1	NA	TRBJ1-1	CASSLEGREAFF	TGCGCCAGCAGCTTGGAGGGGCGTGAAGCTTTCTTT
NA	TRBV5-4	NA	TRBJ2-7	CASSRQGGSYEQYF	TGTGCCAGCAGCCGACAGGGAGGAAGCTACGAGCAGTACTTC
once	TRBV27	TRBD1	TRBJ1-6	CASSLWAGGLDSPLHF	TGTGCCAGCAGTTTATGGGCAGGGGGCCTAGATTCACCCCTCCACTTT
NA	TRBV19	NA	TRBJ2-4	CASSSPPWQKNIQYF	TGTGCCAGTAGTAGCCCCCCGTGGCAGAAAAACATTCAGTACTTC
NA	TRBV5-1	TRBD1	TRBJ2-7	CASSNVGGQGSYEQYF	TGCGCCAGCAGCAATGTCGGCGGACAGGGCTCCTACGAGCAGTACTTC
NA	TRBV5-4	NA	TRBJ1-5	CASSLIYSNQPQHF	TGTGCCAGCAGCTTGATTTATAGCAATCAGCCCCAGCATTTT
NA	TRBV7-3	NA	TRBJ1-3	CASSLQGIGNTIYF	TGTGCCAGCAGCTTACAGGGAATTGGAAACACCATATATTTT
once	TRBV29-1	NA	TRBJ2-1	CSVGATHNEQFF	TGCAGCGTTGGGGCTACACACAATGAGCAGTTCTTC
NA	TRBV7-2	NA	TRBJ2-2	CASSRNTGELFF	TGTGCCAGCAGCCGGAACACCGGGGAGCTGTTTTTT
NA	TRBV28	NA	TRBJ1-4	CASNTQAPRNEKLFF	TGTGCCAGCAATACACAGGCGCCTCGGAATGAAAAACTGTTTTTT
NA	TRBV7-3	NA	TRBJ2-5	CASSLLGAGETQYF	TGTGCCAGCAGCTTATTGGGGGCCGGAGAGACCCAGTACTTC
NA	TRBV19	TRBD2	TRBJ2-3	CASKAQVAGGPDTQYF	TGTGCCAGTAAGGCCCAAGTAGCGGGGGGTCCAGATACGCAGTATTTT
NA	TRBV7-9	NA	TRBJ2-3	CSSSFLSDTQYF	TGTTCCAGCAGCTTCTTGTCAGATACGCAGTATTTT
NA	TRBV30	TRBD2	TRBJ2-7	CAWSPSSGGALEYF	TGTGCCTGGAGCCCCTCTAGCGGGGGGGCCTTGGAGTACTTC
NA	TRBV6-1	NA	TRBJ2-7	CASHRTAAGEQYF	TGTGCCAGCCACAGGACAGCGGCCGGCGAGCAGTACTTC
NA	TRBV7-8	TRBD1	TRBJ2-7	CASSLRQGDEQYF	TGTGCCAGCAGCCTCCGACAGGGCGACGAGCAGTACTTC
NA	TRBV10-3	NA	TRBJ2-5	CAISYAQETQYF	TGTGCCATCAGCTACGCCCAAGAGACCCAGTACTTC
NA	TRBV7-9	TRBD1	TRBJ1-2	CASRIDRAGGYTF	TGTGCCAGCAGGATCGACAGGGCGGGTGGCTACACCTTC
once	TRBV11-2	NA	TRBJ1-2	CASPRLYGYTF	TGTGCCAGTCCGCGGCTCTATGGCTACACCTTC
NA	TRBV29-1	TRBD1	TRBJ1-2	CSSGQGNGYTF	TGCAGCTCTGGACAGGGTAATGGCTACACCTTC
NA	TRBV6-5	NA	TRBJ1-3	CASSYTTAAGNTIYF	TGTGCCAGCAGTTACACGACAGCCGCTGGAAACACCATATATTTT
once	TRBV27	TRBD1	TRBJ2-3	CASSLSLGTGEDTQYF	TGTGCCAGCAGTTTATCGTTAGGGACAGGGGAAGATACGCAGTATTTT
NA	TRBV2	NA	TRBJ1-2	CASKDSLNSYGYTF	TGTGCCAGCAAGGACAGCCTTAATAGCTATGGCTACACCTTC
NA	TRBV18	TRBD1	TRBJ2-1	CASSQGAGSYNEQFF	TGTGCCAGCTCACAGGGGGCGGGCTCCTACAATGAGCAGTTCTTC
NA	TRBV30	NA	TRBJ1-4	CAWSREKLFF	TGTGCCTGGAGCCGTGAAAAACTGTTTTTT
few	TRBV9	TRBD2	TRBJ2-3	CASSVEGLAGGPMDTQYF	TGTGCCAGCAGCGTAGAAGGACTAGCGGGGGGGCCTATGGATACGCAGTATTTT
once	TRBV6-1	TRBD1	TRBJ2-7	CASMGTGGKHEQYF	TGTGCCAGCATGGGGACAGGGGGAAAGCACGAGCAGTACTTC
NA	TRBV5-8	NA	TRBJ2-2	CASSFWAGNTGELFF	TGTGCCAGCAGCTTTTGGGCAGGGAACACCGGGGAGCTGTTTTTT
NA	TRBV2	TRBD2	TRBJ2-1	CASSDPRGLADYNEQFF	TGTGCCAGCAGTGACCCAAGGGGACTAGCGGATTACAATGAGCAGTTCTTC
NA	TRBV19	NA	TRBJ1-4	CASKKGSTNEKLFF	TGTGCCAGTAAGAAGGGGTCAACTAATGAAAAACTGTTTTTT
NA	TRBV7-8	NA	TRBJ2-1	CASSLGVAGPLPHNEQFF	TGTGCCAGCAGCTTAGGAGTGGCGGGCCCACTTCCCCACAATGAGCAGTTCTTC
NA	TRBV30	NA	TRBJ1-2	CACSEGGGYTF	TGTGCCTGTAGCGAGGGCGGTGGCTACACCTTC
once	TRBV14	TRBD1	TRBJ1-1	CASSQAGTGYEARRAFF	TGTGCCAGCAGCCAAGCCGGGACAGGGTACGAAGCGCGAAGGGCTTTCTTT